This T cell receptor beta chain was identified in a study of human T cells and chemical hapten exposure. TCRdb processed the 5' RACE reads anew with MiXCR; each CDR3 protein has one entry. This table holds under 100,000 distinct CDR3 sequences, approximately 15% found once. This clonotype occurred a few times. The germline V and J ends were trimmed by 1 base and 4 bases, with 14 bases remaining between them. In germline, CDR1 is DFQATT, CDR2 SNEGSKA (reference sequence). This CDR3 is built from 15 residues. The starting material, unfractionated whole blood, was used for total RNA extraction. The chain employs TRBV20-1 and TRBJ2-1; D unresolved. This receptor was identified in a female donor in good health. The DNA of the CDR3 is TGCAGTGCTAGAGCGTTGCAGACCGCTTACAATGAGCAGTTCTTC. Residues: CSARALQTAYNEQFF.